Listed here is a single TCR beta chain. CDR1 is ENHRY, CDR2 SYGVKD, per germline. Trimming pared 8 bases from V and 3 bases from J, leaving 7 bases between. The CDR3 totals 11 residues. The data originate from a study of cytotoxic CD8 clonotypes in ibrutinib-treated CLL. Clones were sequenced by immunoSEQ multiplex PCR, and TCRdb holds only the in-frame ones, with some missing. The sample lists around 30,000 clones, less than 60% seen once, with 5.1% in the top ten. The sample consisted of PBMCs, taken before ibrutinib treatment. This chain joins TRBV10-3 and TRBJ1-1; D not certain. The clonotype comes from a human donor with chronic lymphocytic leukemia. For the CDR3, the DNA is TGTGCCATCGGCCAAGACACTGAAGCTTTCTTT. Translation gives CAIGQDTEAFF.